This TCR beta chain was recorded in a study of T cells in Graves' hyperthyroidism and ophthalmopathy. Notes on the study in general: Most clonotypes expanded in thyroid above 0.001 were likewise present in blood.

Each 10 ml fresh peripheral blood draw supplied the PBMCs. CDR3 length: 15 amino acids. The V and J ends lost 0 bases and 1 base respectively, with 10 bases between them. CDR1 is SGDLS and CDR2 is YYNGEE in the germline V gene. Researchers amplified the TCR beta CDR3 regions from RNA transcripts. The TCR CDR3 was amplified in a first-round RT-PCR using the HTBI primer set. TCRdb ran MiXCR on the multiplex PCR reads and lists one entry per CDR3 protein. The sample holds 450,000 to 650,000 distinct CDR3 sequences, 13% to 15% seen once. As to this clonotype: The target antigen is unknown.

The source is a woman under 30 with Graves' ophthalmopathy. The source material was blood. This chain joins TRBV9 and TRBJ1-1; D is unresolved. This chain's CDR3 is CASSVGPLRNTEAFF. The CDR3 DNA reads TGTGCCAGCAGCGTAGGGCCTTTGAGGAACACTGAAGCTTTCTTT.